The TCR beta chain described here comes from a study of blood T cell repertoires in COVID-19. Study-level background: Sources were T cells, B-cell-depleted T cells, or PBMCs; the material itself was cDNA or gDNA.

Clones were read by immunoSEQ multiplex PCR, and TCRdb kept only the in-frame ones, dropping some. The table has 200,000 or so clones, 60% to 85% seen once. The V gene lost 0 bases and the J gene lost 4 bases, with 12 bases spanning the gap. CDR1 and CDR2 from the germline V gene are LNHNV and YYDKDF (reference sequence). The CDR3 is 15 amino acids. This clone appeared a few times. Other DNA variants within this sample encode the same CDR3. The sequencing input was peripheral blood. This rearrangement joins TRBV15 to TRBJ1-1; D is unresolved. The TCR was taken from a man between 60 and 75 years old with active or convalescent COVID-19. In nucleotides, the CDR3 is TGTGCCACCAGCAGAGATCTACATCGGGGCACTGAAGCTTTCTTT. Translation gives CATSRDLHRGTEAFF.